The present entry profiles one T cell receptor (beta chain) with its context. Its antigen is as yet unknown. The time point was: blood 2 weeks post-SBRT. Specified treatment: 15 Gy SBRT to primary tumor, nephrectomy 4 weeks later. Radiation-treated patients gave blood at baseline, week 2 and week 4. This renal cell carcinoma was of the clear cell type. The CDR3 is 15 residues long. Unmatched junction bases numbered 6, after V lost 6 bases and J lost 4 bases. Germline V gene lookup returns CDR1 SNHLY and CDR2 FYNNEI. Clones were read by immunoSEQ multiplex PCR, and TCRdb kept only the in-frame ones, dropping some. Seen here are roughly 130,000 clones, 88% observed once, and the top ten hold 5.8%. This entry belongs to a study of radiation and T cells in renal cell carcinoma. Points from the study as a whole: From baseline, blood top tumor clonotypes peaked at 2 weeks post-radiation. No pretreatment tumor biopsies were available for baseline clonotypes.

This chain links TRBV2 with TRBJ1-4; 9 positions match TRBD1. The source material was blood, sampled from a patient whose treatment included radiotherapy and nephrectomy. This clonotype originated in a woman in her 70s with renal cell carcinoma. The CDR3 protein is CASRHRDRVNEKLFF. CDR3 bases: TGTGCCAGCAGGCACAGGGACAGGGTTAATGAAAAACTGTTTTTT. Looking up the rest from reference TRBV2 and TRBJ1-4 gives the full variable domain: EPEVTQTPSHQVTQMGQEVILRCVPISNHLYFYWYRQILGQKVEFLVSFYNNEISEKSEIFDDQFSVERPDGSNFTLKIRSTKLEDSAMYFCASRHRDRVNEKLFFGSGTQLSVL.